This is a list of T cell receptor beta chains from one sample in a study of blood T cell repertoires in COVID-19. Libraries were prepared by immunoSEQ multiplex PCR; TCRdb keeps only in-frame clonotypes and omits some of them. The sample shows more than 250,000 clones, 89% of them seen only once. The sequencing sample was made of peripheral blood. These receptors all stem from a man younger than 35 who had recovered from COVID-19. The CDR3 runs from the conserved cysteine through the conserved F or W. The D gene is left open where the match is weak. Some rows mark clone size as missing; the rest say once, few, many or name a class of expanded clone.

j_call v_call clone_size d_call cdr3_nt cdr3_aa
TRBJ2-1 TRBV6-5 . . TGTGCCAGCAGTACAGGGAATGAGCAGTTCTTC CASSTGNEQFF
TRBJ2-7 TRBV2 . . TGTGCCAGCAGCGTTTATTCAGGCGAGCAGTACTTC CASSVYSGEQYF
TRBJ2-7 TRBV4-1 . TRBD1 TGCGCCAGCAGCCAACCCCCGGGACAGGGCAGAGAGCAGTACTTC CASSQPPGQGREQYF
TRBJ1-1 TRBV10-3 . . TGTGCCATCAGTGAGTCGACACTCAGGGAAGCTTTCTTT CAISESTLREAFF
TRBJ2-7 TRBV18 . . TGTGCCAGCTCCTGGGCTCGGGAGCAGTACTTC CASSWAREQYF
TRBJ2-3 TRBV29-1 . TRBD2 TGCAGCGCCATGGGGACTAGCGACAGGGGCTGGACAGATACGCAGTATTTT CSAMGTSDRGWTDTQYF
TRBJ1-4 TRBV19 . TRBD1 TGTGCCGCAAGGAAGGGGACAGCTAATGAAAAACTGTTTTTT CAARKGTANEKLFF
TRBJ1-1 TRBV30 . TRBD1 TGTGCCTGGAGTGTCCCCCCCGGACAGGGGATCCCTTGGGACACTGAAGCTTTCTTT CAWSVPPGQGIPWDTEAFF
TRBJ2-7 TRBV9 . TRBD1 TGTGCCAGCAGCGTAGAGGGGACAGCCTCCTACGAGCAGTACTTC CASSVEGTASYEQYF
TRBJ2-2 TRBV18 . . TGTGCCAGCTCACCGCGTCTCAACACCGGGGAGCTGTTTTTT CASSPRLNTGELFF
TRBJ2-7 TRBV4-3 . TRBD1 TGCGCCAGCAGCCAAGATGCGCCCGGGACAGTCTTCTACGAGCAGTACTTC CASSQDAPGTVFYEQYF
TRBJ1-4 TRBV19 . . TGTGCCAGCGCCCGGGGTGGTAATGAAAAACTGTTTTTT CASARGGNEKLFF
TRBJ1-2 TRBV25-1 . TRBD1 TGTGCCAGCAGTGAGTGGGACAGACAGCACTATGGCTACACCTTC CASSEWDRQHYGYTF
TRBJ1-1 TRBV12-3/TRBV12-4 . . TGTGCCAGCAGAGGGGGGGCTGAAGCTTTCTTT CASRGGAEAFF
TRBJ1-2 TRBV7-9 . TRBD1 TGTGCCAGCAGCTCCGCAGGGGGTTCTACCTTC CASSSAGGSTF
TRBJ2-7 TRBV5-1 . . TGCGCCAGCAGCTTCTTAAGAGAGGGCGACGAGCAGTACTTC CASSFLREGDEQYF
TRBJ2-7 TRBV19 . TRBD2 TGTGCCAGTAGGGGCCATAGCGGGAGGTCCTCCTACGAGCAGTACTTC CASRGHSGRSSYEQYF
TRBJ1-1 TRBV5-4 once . TGTGCCAGCAGCCCGGTTCTGAACACTGAAGCTTTCTTT CASSPVLNTEAFF
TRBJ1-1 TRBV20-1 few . TGCAGTGCTAGTGAGAGGGACACTGAAGCTTTCTTT CSASERDTEAFF
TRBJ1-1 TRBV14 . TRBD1 TGTGCCAGCAGCCAAGAGAGGGGGACAGGGCGGTTTAGAAATACTGAAGCTTTCTTT CASSQERGTGRFRNTEAFF
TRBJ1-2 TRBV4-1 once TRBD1 TGCGCCAGCAGCGCGCCGGGACAGGGCCCATATGGCTACACCTTC CASSAPGQGPYGYTF
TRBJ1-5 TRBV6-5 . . TGTGCCAGCAGTCCTCAGGGGTGGCAGCCCCAGCATTTT CASSPQGWQPQHF
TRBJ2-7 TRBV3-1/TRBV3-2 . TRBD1 TGTGCCAGCGGGACAGGGTCGCTGTATGAGCAGTACTTC CASGTGSLYEQYF
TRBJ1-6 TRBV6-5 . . TGTGCCAGCAGCCGAGATAATTCACCCCTCCACTTT CASSRDNSPLHF
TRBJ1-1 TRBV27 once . TGTGCCAGCAGTCGACAGCAAGGGAACACTGAAGCTTTCTTT CASSRQQGNTEAFF
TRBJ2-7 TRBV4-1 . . TGCGCCAGCAGCCTGTACGAGAGCTCCTACGAGCAGTACTTC CASSLYESSYEQYF
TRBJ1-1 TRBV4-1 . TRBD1 TGCGCCAGCAGCCATGCCGACAGGGATGGCACTGAAGCTTTCTTT CASSHADRDGTEAFF
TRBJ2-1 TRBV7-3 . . TGTGCCAGCAGCTTACGGTCCGCGAGCTCCTACAATGAGCAGTTCTTC CASSLRSASSYNEQFF
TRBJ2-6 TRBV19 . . TGTGCCAGTAAAAGAGTAGGACGGGACAACATCGTAAGCTCTGGGGCCAACGTCCTGACTTTC CASKRVGRDNIVSSGANVLTF
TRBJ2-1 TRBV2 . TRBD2 TGTGCCAGCCGGGGGGTAGGGGAGGGAGCTAACAATGAGCAGTTCTTC CASRGVGEGANNEQFF
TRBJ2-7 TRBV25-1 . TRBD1 TGTGCCAGCAGTCACCCAGGGACAGGAGGTGTCTACGAGCAGTACTTC CASSHPGTGGVYEQYF
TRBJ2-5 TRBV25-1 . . TGTGCCAGCAGTGTTGGGAGCGGGCGGGAACAAGAGACCCAGTACTTC CASSVGSGREQETQYF
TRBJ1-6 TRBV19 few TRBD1 TGTGCCAGTAGTCCCCGACAGGGTGATCAATCACCCCTCCACTTT CASSPRQGDQSPLHF
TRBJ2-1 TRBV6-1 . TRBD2 TGTGCCAGCAGTGAAGCTCTGGCTAGCGGGGCGGGGTACAATGAGCAGTTCTTC CASSEALASGAGYNEQFF
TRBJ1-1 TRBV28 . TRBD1 TGTGCCAGCAGTTTGGGGACAGGGGCCTTGAACACTGAAGCTTTCTTT CASSLGTGALNTEAFF
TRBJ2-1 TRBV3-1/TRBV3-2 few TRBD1 TGTGCCAGCAGCCTGAGGCGGGGGACAGGGTTTTCCAATGAGCAGTTCTTC CASSLRRGTGFSNEQFF
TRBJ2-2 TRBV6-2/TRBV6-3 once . TGTGCCAGCAGTTACATCGCGACAGGGAACACCGGGGAGCTGTTTTTT CASSYIATGNTGELFF
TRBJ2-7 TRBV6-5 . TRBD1 TGTGCCAGCAGTTCCTCGGGACAGGACTACGAGCAGTACTTC CASSSSGQDYEQYF
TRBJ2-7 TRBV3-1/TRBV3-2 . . TGTGCCAGCAGCCAAGATATACTAGGCTCCTACGAGCAGTACTTC CASSQDILGSYEQYF